Below, one T cell receptor (beta chain) is given with its context. In this sample, this clonotype turned up a few times. No cognate antigen has been identified for it. Base qualities were left out, and no much larger clone turns up one base away. The protocol used for the library was PCR. At the Johns Hopkins FTIC core, DNA from the cultured CD4+ T cells underwent TCR sequencing with the Oncomine TCR Beta short-read assay. The QIAamp micro DNA kit was used to extract genomic DNA from the cultured CD4+ T cells. Oncomine TCR Beta libraries from cultured CD4+ T cells were pooled with unique dual indexes and sequenced on an Illumina iSeq 100. In the authors' own workflow: Non-productive sequences were removed, and CDR3s not starting with C, not ending with F or W, or shorter than 7 amino acids were discarded. The MANAFEST web application identified antigen-specific clonotypes by comparing peptide-stimulated wells against reference wells and other culture wells. For a clone to be called positive, the clone needed an FDR below 0.05, an odds ratio above 5, and a productive frequency above 0.1% in at least two of three replicate wells. Cross-reactive clonotypes were defined as significantly expanded in both SARS-CoV-2 spike wells and at least one common cold coronavirus spike condition. Levenshtein distances (stringdist) and unrooted phylogenetic trees (ape) in R version 3.6.1 were used to assess CDR3 homology. Clones were called with MiXCR by TCRdb after fastp trimmed the public reads at Q25, and only in-frame beta chains were retained. Rows merge per CDR3 protein into single entries with the most common DNA and genes. TCRdb's processing, not the study's, gives the V and J calls here. The sample table records fewer than 4,500 distinct CDR3 sequences; approximately 25% of these occur just once. The ten top clones hold roughly 25% of the sample.

The sample's treatment or condition label, decoded: roughly ten-day PBMC culture with coronavirus spike peptide pools or control peptides (ViraFEST assay). CD4+ T cells from unexposed donors were collected before the COVID-19 pandemic (2011-2018). The ViraFEST assay, used in the study, expanded antigen-specific T cells with peptide pools and then identified the expanded clonotypes through TCR sequencing. Approximately 2.1 million PBMCs per well were cultured in IMDM with roughly 5% human AB serum and 8 to 10 IU/ml IL-2, plus 10 ug/ml peptide pools. Half of the culture medium was replaced with fresh IL-2-containing medium on days 3 and 7. CD4+ T cells were isolated after approximately 10 days of culture through negative selection using the EasySep CD4+ T cell isolation kit. As cell number allowed, CD4+ T cells from unexposed donors were tested for reactivity to SARS-CoV-2 S and N and to four common cold coronavirus spike pools. Ficoll-Paque Plus gradient centrifugation was used to isolate PBMCs from whole blood, and the isolated PBMCs were then either used fresh or cryopreserved at -140C. Triplicate wells were generally used for each culture condition. Leukapheresis product for the unexposed donors was bought commercially.

The entry originates in a study of vaccination and CD4 T cells after COVID-19 (dated by TCRdb to the early 2020s). Some background on the complete study: Six males and four females were included in the convalescent cohort, with two Hispanic individuals, seven Caucasians, two Asians and one multiracial person represented. Post-vaccine blood samples were collected a median of around 10 weeks after the second vaccine dose, ranging from about 13 to 250 days. Memory CD4+ T cell crossreactivity between SARS-CoV-2 and common cold coronavirus spike proteins was assessed at the TCR clonotype level in an earlier paper using these donors. Control cultures used a CEFX viral epitope pool as positive control, an HIV-1 Nef peptide pool as negative control, or no peptide. Post-COVID blood samples from convalescent patients were collected a median of roughly 100 days after diagnosis, with a range of 35 to 161 days. In approximately eleven COVID-19 convalescent patients and 4 infection-naive healthy vaccine recipients, the spike-specific CD4+ TCR repertoire before mRNA vaccination was compared with the repertoire after mRNA vaccination. Participants got two doses of the Pfizer-BioNTech BNT162b2 vaccine (n=8) or two doses of the Moderna mRNA-1273 vaccine (n=2). The cultures were stimulated with overlapping spike peptide pools from SARS-CoV-2 and from the common cold coronaviruses HCoV-NL63, HCoV-OC43 and HCoV-229E.

Study-wide findings and limitations: Nearly all vaccine-specific clones in convalescent patients (304 of 307) were mono-reactive for SARS-CoV-2 spike rather than cross-reactive with common cold coronaviruses. Only a relatively small number of convalescent patients were included in the study, and early timepoints following natural infection were not analyzed. An increase in the median number of SARS-CoV-2-reactive clonotypes from 20 to 25 after infection to 38 after vaccination was observed, but the change was not found to be significant. Among convalescent patients, a median about 87% of the SARS-CoV-2-reactive clones seen after vaccination appeared only after vaccination, which suggests priming specific to the vaccine.

V is trimmed back by 4 bases and J by 4 bases, and the junction contains 3 bases that no gene match accounts for. Looking up the germline V gene yields CDR1 MNHEY and CDR2 SVGEGT. Reading from cysteine to phenylalanine, the CDR3 counts 15 amino acids. The entry retains the CDR3 DNA only, 45 bases that are in frame from base 1. The sequencing sample was made of CD4+ T cells from blood, cultured in vitro. The rearranged chain carries TRBV6-2 or TRBV6-3 and TRBJ2-7; 14 of the junction bases match TRBD2. The receptor's source is a human donor in good health. The DNA is as follows: TGTGCCAGCAGTTCCCGGACTAGCGGGAGGTACGAGCAGTACTTC. Protein translation: CASSSRTSGRYEQYF.